This T cell receptor beta chain appears in the sequencing data of a study of beta chain features in type 1 diabetes. This CDR3 contains 16 residues. V gave up 7 bases and J gave up 5 bases; unmatched junction bases: 13. CDR1 is SQVTM and CDR2 is ANQGSEA in the germline V gene. Since all of the isolated RNA was reverse transcribed, expressed TCRB transcripts were what got sequenced. Measured with immunoSEQ multiplex PCR; TCRdb has only the in-frame clones, and not every one. This table has hundreds of thousands of clones, roughly an eighth appearing once. A word on this clone: Its specificity is unknown.

Notes on the study in general: TCRB repertoires of naive, central memory and Treg cells appeared more similar among patients than among healthy donors. TCRB CDR3s were moderately but significantly shorter in Type 1 diabetes patients in all four CD4+ subsets.

Sequencing was carried out using naive CD4+ T cells from blood. V usage is TRBV29-1 and J usage is TRBJ2-3; 12 bases are shared with TRBD2. The origin of this receptor is a man between 18 and 29 years old with type 1 diabetes. The DNA of the CDR3 is TGCAGCGCCCCGACCCTAGCGGGGGGGCCCGGAGATACGCAGTATTTT. This translates into CSAPTLAGGPGDTQYF.